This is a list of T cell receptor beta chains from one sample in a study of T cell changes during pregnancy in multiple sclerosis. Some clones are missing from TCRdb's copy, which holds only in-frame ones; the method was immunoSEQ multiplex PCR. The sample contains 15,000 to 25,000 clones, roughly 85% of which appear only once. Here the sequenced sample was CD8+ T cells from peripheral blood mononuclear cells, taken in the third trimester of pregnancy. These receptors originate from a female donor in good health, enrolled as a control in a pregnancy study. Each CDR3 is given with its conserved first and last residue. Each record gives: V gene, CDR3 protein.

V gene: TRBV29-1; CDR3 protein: CSVPLAGGSGDEQFF
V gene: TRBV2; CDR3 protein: CASSVSGTSSYEQYF
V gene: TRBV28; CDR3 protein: CASSQTGTGELFF
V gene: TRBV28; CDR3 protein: CQPGQTYNEQFF
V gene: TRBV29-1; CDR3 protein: CSVEPPTVFVGWGYTF
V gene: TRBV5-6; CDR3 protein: CATNAGTGVLGVIDEQFF
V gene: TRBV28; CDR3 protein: CASSLGRDGYTF
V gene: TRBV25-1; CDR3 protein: CASSEVSGDDGPAFF
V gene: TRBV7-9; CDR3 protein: CASSITRGVSYEQYF
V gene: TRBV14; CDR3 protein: CASSQDQGTSYEQYF
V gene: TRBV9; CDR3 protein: CASSVEGGSGNTIYF
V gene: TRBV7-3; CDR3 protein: CASSPGLGGYNEQFF
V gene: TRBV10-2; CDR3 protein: CASSPLAGVIYNEQFF
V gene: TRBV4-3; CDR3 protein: CASSQGRGGVMNTEAFF
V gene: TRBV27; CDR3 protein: CASSSTGYTQYF
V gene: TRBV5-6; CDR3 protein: CASSGRGNQGEQYF
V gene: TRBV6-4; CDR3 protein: CASSGGTSGGGEQFF
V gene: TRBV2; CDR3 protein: CASNPRGAYEQYF
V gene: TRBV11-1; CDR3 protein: CASSSTPLGAYEQYF
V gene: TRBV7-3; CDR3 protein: CASSRHPPGQQQETQYF
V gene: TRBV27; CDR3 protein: CASSHPGLAGDTQYF
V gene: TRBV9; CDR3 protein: CASSVTNQGGGGYTF
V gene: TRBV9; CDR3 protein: CASSPSGSGNTIYF
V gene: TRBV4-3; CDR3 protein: CASSQDLGQSSYEQYF
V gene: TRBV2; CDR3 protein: CASQFSLIEAFF